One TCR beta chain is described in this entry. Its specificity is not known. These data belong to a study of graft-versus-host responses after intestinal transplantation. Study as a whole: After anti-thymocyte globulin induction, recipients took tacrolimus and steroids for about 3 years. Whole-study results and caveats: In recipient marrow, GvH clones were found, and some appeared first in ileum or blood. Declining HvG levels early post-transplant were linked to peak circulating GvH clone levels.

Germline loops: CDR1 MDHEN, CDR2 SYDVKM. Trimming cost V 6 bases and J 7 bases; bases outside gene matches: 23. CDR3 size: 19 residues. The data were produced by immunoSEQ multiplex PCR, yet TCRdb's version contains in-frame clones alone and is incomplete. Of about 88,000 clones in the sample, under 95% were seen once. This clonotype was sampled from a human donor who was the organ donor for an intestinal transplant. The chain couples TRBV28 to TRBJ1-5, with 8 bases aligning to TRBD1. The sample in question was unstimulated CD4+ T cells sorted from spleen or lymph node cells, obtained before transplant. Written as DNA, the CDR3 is TGTGCCAGCAGCTCCCCTAAAACGGGGCGACAGGGGTTTGGGCAGCCCCAGCATTTT. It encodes CASSSPKTGRQGFGQPQHF.